This paragraph reports one TCR beta chain. The data were obtained in a study of blood T cell repertoires in COVID-19. Study as a whole: Sources were T cells, B-cell-depleted T cells, or PBMCs; the material itself was cDNA or gDNA.

The germline gives CDR1 SGHVS, CDR2 FQNEAQ. J was trimmed by 10 bases and V by 11 bases; bases with no gene match: 9. The CDR3 spans 14 residues. Under the authors' procedure: Amplification of reference gene primers was used by the study to estimate nucleated cell counts. Sequenced by immunoSEQ multiplex PCR; TCRdb stores in-frame clones only, minus some. V and J calls and clone size are copied from that table; D and trimming were computed from the DNA. The sample holds under 300,000 clones, approximately 86% seen once. Assignment of participants to cohorts was predicated upon participant-reported clinical history.

The chain joins TRBV7-8 to TRBJ2-1; the match to TRBD2 covers 15 bases. The clonotype was recovered from a woman between 25 and 40 years old with acute COVID-19. Specimen: PBMCs or T cells enriched from blood (not recorded which). This chain's CDR3 is CAGGLAGGRGEQFF. As DNA, the CDR3 is TGTGCCGGCGGACTAGCGGGAGGGCGGGGGGAGCAGTTCTTC.